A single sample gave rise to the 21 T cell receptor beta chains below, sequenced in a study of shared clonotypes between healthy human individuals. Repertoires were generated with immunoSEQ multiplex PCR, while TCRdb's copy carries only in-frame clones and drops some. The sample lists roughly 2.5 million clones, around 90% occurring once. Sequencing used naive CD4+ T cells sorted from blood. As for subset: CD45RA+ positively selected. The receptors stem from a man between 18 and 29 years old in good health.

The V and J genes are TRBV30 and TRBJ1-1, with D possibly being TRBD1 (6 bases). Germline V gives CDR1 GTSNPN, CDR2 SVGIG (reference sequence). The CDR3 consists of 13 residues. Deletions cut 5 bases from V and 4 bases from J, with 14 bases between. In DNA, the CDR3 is TGTGCCTGGGATAAACAGGGTTTCACTGAAGCTTTCTTT. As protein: CAWDKQGFTEAFF.

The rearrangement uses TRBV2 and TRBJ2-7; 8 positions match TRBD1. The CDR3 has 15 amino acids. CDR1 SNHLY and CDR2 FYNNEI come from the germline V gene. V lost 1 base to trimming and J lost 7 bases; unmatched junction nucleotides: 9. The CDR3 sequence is CASSEGTGQEVEQYF. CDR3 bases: TGTGCCAGCAGTGAAGGAACGGGACAGGAGGTAGAGCAGTACTTC.

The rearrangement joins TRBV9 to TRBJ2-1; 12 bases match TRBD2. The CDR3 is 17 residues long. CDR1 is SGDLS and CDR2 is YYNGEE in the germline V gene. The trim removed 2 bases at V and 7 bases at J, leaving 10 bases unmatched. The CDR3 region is CASSVALTSGSWNEQFF. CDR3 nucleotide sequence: TGTGCCAGCAGCGTCGCCCTGACTAGCGGGAGCTGGAATGAGCAGTTCTTC.

This chain's CDR3 is CASSYAGLIEQYF. In DNA, the CDR3 is TGTGCCAGCAGTTACGCAGGGTTAATCGAGCAGTACTTC. The rearrangement uses TRBV6-5 and TRBJ2-7, with a tentative D call TRBD1 (5 bases). V dropped 2 bases and J dropped 6 bases, with 11 bases sitting between them. CDR1 and CDR2 (germline): MNHEY, SVGAGI. The CDR3 runs 13 residues.

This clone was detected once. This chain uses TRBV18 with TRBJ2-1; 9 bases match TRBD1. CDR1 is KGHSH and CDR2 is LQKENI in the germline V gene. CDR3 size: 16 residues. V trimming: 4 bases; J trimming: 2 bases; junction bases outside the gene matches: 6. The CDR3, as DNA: TGTGCCAGCTCACTTACAGGGGGCTTGGCCTACAATGAGCAGTTCTTC. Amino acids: CASSLTGGLAYNEQFF.

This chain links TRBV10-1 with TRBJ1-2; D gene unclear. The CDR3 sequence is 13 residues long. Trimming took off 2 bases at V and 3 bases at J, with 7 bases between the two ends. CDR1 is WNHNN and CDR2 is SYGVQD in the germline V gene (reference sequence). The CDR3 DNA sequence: TGCGCCAGCAGTGAGAATGTGGACTATGGCTACACCTTC. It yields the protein CASSENVDYGYTF.

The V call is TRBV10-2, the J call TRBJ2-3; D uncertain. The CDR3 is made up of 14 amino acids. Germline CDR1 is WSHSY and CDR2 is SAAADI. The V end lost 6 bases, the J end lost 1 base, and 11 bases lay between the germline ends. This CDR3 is CASRVETGTDTQYF. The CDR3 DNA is TGCGCCAGCAGAGTCGAAACAGGCACAGATACGCAGTATTTT.

In nucleotides, the CDR3 is TGTGCCAGCAGTGCCTTAAAAGTGATAGAGACCCAGTACTTC. Its translation is CASSALKVIETQYF. The chain combines TRBV6-5 with TRBJ2-5; unclear D gene. CDR1 and CDR2 from the germline V gene are MNHEY and SVGAGI. The CDR3 runs 14 residues. Trimming took off 5 bases at V and 4 bases at J, with 14 bases between the two ends.

The CDR3 DNA reads as TGCGCCAGCAGCTTGCGTCCGGGACAGTCGAACACCGGGGAGCTGTTTTTT. Translation gives CASSLRPGQSNTGELFF. The chain couples TRBV5-1 to TRBJ2-2; 7 nucleotides match TRBD1. The germline V gene encodes CDR1 SGHRS and CDR2 YFSETQ. This CDR3 is built from 17 residues. The V and J ends lost 1 base and 0 bases, in that order; junction bases with no gene match: 6.

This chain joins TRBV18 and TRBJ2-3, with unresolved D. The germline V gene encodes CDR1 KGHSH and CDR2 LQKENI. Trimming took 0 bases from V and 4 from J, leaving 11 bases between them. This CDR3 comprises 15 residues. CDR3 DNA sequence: TGTGCCAGCTCACCACCTGACAAAAGGTCAGATACGCAGTATTTT. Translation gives CASSPPDKRSDTQYF.

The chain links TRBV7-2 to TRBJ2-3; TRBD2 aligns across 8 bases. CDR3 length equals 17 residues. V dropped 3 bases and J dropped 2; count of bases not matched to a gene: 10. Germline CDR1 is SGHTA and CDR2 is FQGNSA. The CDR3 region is CASSFGLAGPNTDTQYF. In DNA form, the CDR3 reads TGTGCCAGCAGCTTTGGGTTAGCGGGACCTAACACAGATACGCAGTATTTT.

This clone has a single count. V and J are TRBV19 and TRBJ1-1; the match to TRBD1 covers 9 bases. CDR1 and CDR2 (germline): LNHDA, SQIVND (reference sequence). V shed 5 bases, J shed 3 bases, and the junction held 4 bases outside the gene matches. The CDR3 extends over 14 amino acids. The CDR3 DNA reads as TGTGCCAGTAGTGCGGGACAGGGACACACTGAAGCTTTCTTT. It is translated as CASSAGQGHTEAFF.

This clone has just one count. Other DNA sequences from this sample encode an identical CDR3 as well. CDR3 protein: CASSEGGGTDTQYF. In nucleotides, the CDR3 is TGTGCCAGCAGTGAGGGGGGCGGCACAGATACGCAGTATTTT. The genes are TRBV25-1 and TRBJ2-3; either TRBD1 or TRBD2 may supply D (6 bases each). The CDR3 sequence is 14 residues long. V lost 3 bases and J 1 base, leaving 8 bases between the germline ends. Germline V CDR1 and CDR2: MGHDK, SYGVNS.

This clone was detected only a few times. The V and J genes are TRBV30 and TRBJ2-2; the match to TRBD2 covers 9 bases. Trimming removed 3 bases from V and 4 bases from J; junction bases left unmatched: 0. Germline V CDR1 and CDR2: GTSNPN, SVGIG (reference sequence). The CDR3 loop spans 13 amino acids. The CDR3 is CAWRTSGTGELFF. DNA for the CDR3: TGTGCCTGGAGGACTAGCGGCACCGGGGAGCTGTTTTTT.

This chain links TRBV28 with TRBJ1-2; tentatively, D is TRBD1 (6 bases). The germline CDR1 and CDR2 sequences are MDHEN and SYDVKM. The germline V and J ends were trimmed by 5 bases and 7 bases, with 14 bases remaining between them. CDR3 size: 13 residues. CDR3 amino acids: CASSPTGLGGYTF. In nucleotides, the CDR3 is TGTGCCAGCAGTCCTACAGGGTTGGGTGGCTACACCTTC.

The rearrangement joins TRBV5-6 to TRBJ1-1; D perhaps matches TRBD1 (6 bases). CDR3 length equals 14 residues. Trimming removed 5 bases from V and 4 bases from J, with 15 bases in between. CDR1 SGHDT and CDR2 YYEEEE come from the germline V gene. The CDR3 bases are TGTGCCAGCAGGCTCCAGGGGATGATCACTGAAGCTTTCTTT. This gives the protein CASRLQGMITEAFF.

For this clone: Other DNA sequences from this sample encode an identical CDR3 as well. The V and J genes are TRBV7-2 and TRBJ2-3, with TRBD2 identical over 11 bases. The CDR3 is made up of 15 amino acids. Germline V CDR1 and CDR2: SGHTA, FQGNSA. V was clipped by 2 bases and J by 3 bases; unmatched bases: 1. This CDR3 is CASSLTSGRTDTQYF. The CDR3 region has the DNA TGTGCCAGCAGCTTAACTAGCGGGAGAACAGATACGCAGTATTTT.

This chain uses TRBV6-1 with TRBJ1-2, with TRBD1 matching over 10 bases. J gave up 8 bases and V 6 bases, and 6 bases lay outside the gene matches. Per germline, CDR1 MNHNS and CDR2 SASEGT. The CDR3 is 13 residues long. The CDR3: CASSETGGRGYTF. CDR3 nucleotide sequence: TGTGCCAGCAGCGAGACAGGGGGCAGGGGCTACACCTTC.

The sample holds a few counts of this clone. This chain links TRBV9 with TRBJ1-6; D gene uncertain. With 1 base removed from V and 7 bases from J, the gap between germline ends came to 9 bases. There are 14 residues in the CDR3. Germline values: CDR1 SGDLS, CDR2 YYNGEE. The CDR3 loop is CASSVLGENSPLHF. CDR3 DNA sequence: TGTGCCAGCAGCGTACTTGGGGAGAATTCACCCCTCCACTTT. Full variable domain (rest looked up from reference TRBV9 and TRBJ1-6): DSGVTQTPKHLITATGQRVTLRCSPRSGDLSVYWYQQSLDQGLQFLIQYYNGEERAKGNILERFSAQQFPDLHSELNLSSLELGDSALYFCASSVLGENSPLHFGNGTRLTVT.

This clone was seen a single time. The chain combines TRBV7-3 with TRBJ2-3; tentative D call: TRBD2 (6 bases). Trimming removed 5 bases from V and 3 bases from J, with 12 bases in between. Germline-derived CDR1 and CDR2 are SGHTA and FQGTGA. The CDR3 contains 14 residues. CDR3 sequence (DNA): TGTGCCAGCAGCCGTTCTGGGGGGACAGATACGCAGTATTTT. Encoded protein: CASSRSGGTDTQYF.

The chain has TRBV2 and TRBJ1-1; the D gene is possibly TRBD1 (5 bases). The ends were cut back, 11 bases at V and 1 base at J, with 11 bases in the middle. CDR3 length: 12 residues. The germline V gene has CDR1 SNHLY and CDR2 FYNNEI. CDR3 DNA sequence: TGTGCCGCGCAGGGCCCGAACACTGAAGCTTTCTTT. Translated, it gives CAAQGPNTEAFF.